This T cell receptor (beta chain) was identified in a study of OX40 agonist ivuxolimab in advanced cancers. This CDR3 spans 11 amino acids. The germline V gene has CDR1 DFQATT and CDR2 SNEGSKA (reference sequence). Trimming removed 6 bases at V and 5 bases at J, with 9 bases between. General observations from the study: Researchers report that CD8+ T cells had, on average, more expanded clones than CD4+. Within 6 weeks, CD4+ and CD8+ blood T cells expanded clonally at 0.1 to 3.0 mg/kg.

With regard to this clone: Its specificity is unknown.

Sequenced by immunoSEQ multiplex PCR; TCRdb stores in-frame clones only, minus some. The sample lists 35,000 to 45,000 clones, around four fifths seen once, with approximately 2.6% in the top ten. The clonotype originates from an adult with an advanced solid tumor such as melanoma, head and neck, liver or kidney cancer. Sequences were derived from CD4+ or CD8+ T cells sorted from blood, sampled in a trial of the OX40 agonist ivuxolimab. The chain recombines TRBV20-1 with TRBJ2-3; D not certain. CDR3 in DNA: TGCAGTGCCATTCGTGGAGATACGCAGTATTTT. It codes for CSAIRGDTQYF.